In its sample, the clone carrying this T cell receptor beta chain was seen once. The data are from a study of blood T cell repertoires in COVID-19. In the study overall: COVID-19 samples collected from the United States, Italy and Spain covered acute and convalescent phases. The analysed material was cDNA or gDNA that came from T cells, B-cell-depleted T cells, or PBMCs.

After removal of 5 bases from V and 0 bases from J, the junction contained 6 bases not matched to a gene. Germline CDR1 and CDR2: SGHRS and YFSETQ. This CDR3 region has 18 residues. Per the original methods: The assay estimated nucleated cells by amplifying reference gene primers. The data were produced by immunoSEQ multiplex PCR, yet TCRdb's version contains in-frame clones alone and is incomplete. V, J and clone size are those of that table, while D and trimming were read from the DNA. The table lists roughly 40,000 clones, roughly 84% of them singletons, with less than 2.5% in the top ten. The sample taken for sequencing was peripheral blood. This sequence was found in a human donor in a cohort sampled during active COVID-19. The rearrangement links TRBV5-1 to TRBJ2-2, with TRBD2 matching 14 bases. The CDR3 DNA reads TGCGCCAGCAGGCTGGGACTAGCGGGGGCCGCGAACACCGGGGAGCTGTTTTTT. Translation gives CASRLGLAGAANTGELFF. Complete variable domain (other parts from reference TRBV5-1 and TRBJ2-2): KAGVTQTPRYLIKTRGQQVTLSCSPISGHRSVSWYQQTPGQGLQFLFEYFSETQRNKGNFPGRFSGRQFSNSRSEMNVSTLELGDSALYLCASRLGLAGAANTGELFFGEGSRLTVL.